This T cell receptor beta chain was sequenced for a study of early T cells in non-severe SARS-CoV-2 infection. About the study: RNA in bulk from unsorted whole blood was sequenced, and chains were unpaired.

The TCR library protocol attached unique molecular identifiers to the individual cDNA molecules. TCRdb re-analysed the 5' RACE reads in MiXCR, keeping a single row per CDR3 protein. Of nearly 60,000 distinct CDR3 sequences in the sample, approximately 12% were seen once. Germline CDR1 MGHRA, CDR2 YSYEKL. V was pared by 1 base and J by 0 bases, with 7 bases between. The CDR3 runs 15 residues. The chain combines TRBV4-1 with TRBJ1-3; D gene ambiguous. This clonotype was obtained from an adult who was a healthcare worker with PCR-confirmed SARS-CoV-2 infection or an uninfected control (not recorded which). The specimen sequenced was whole blood. This CDR3 is CASSQGYSSGNTIYF. CDR3 DNA: TGCGCCAGCAGCCAAGGGTACAGCTCTGGAAACACCATATATTTT.